Shown below are 5 T cell receptor beta chains from a single sample sequenced in a study of blood T cells in healthy people across ages. Using a J-beta primer mix together with a sample-barcoded 5' primer, a second PCR was run for roughly 6 to 12 cycles. One entry per CDR3 protein results from TCRdb running MiXCR on the 5' RACE reads. This sample carries fewer than 700,000 distinct CDR3 sequences, roughly 48% of them seen once, and the ten largest clones take approximately 23%. What was sequenced was blood. All receptors derive from a man aged 80 or over in good health.

V and J are TRBV9 and TRBJ1-2, with 8 positions matching TRBD1. The CDR3 runs 16 residues. Looked up from germline, CDR1 is SGDLS and CDR2 is YYNGEE. V was pared by 4 bases and J by 2 bases, with 10 bases of the junction left unmatched. CDR3 coding DNA: TGTGCCAGCAGCCCCCGCAGACAGGGGCCGAACTATGGCTACACCTTC. Protein sequence: CASSPRRQGPNYGYTF. Full variable domain (rest looked up from reference TRBV9 and TRBJ1-2): DSGVTQTPKHLITATGQRVTLRCSPRSGDLSVYWYQQSLDQGLQFLIQYYNGEERAKGNILERFSAQQFPDLHSELNLSSLELGDSALYFCASSPRRQGPNYGYTFGSGTRLTVV.

As regards this clonotype: A read error may be the cause here, since a much bigger clone is one base away. This chain's CDR3 is CSARDWLAPTKNIRYF. CDR3 sequence (DNA): TGCAGTGCTAGAGATTGGCTAGCTCCAACCAAAAACATTCGGTACTTC. The chain joins TRBV20-1 to TRBJ2-4; weak D call: TRBD2 (5 bases). The CDR3 loop spans 16 amino acids. Germline-derived CDR1 and CDR2 are DFQATT and SNEGSKA (reference sequence).

In DNA, the CDR3 is TGTGCCAGCAGCCAAGATTGGAGCAGGGCCTACGAGCAGTACTTC. Translation: CASSQDWSRAYEQYF. The V gene is TRBV3-1, the J gene TRBJ2-5; D might be TRBD1 (5 bases). The DNA matches TRBJ2-7 better at its end, which makes the J call doubtful. The CDR3 sequence is 15 residues long. Germline V gene lookup returns CDR1 LGHDT and CDR2 YNNKEL (reference sequence).

This chain uses TRBV6-5 with TRBJ1-1, with a possible D match to TRBD1 (6 bases). The germline gives CDR1 MNHEY, CDR2 SVGAGI. Trimming stripped 5 bases from V and 0 bases from J, with 13 bases between. The CDR3 has 15 residues. DNA for the CDR3: TGTGCCAGCAGTCGGCCAGGGGCAGTGAACACTGAAGCTTTCTTT. The encoded protein is CASSRPGAVNTEAFF.

This rearrangement joins TRBV6-5 to TRBJ2-7; TRBD1 aligns across 7 bases. Germline V CDR1 and CDR2: MNHEY, SVGAGI. The CDR3 covers 15 residues. V was pared by 4 bases and J by 4 bases, with 10 bases of the junction left unmatched. The CDR3 protein is CASSSARQGTYEQYF. Here the CDR3 DNA reads TGTGCCAGCAGTTCGGCCCGACAGGGAACGTACGAGCAGTACTTC.